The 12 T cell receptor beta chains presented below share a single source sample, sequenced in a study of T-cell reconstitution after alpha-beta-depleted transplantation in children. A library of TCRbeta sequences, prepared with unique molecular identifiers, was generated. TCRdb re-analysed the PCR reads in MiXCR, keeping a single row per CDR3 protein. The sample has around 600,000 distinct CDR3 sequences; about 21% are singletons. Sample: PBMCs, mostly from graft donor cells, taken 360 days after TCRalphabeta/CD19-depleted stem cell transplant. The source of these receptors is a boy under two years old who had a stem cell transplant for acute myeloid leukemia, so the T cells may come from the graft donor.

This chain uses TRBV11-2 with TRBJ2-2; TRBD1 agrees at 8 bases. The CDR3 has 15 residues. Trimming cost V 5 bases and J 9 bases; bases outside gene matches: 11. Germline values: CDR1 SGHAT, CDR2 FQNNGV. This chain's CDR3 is CASSPGQERTRELFF. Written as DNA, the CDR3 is TGTGCCAGCAGCCCGGGACAGGAACGCACTAGGGAGCTGTTTTTT.

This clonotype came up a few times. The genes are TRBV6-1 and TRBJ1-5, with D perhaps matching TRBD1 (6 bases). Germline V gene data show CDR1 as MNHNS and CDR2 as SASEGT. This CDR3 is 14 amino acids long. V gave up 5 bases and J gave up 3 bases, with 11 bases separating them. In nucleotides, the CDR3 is TGTGCCAGCAGTCCAGGGGTCCTCAATCAGCCCCAGCATTTT. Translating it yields CASSPGVLNQPQHF.

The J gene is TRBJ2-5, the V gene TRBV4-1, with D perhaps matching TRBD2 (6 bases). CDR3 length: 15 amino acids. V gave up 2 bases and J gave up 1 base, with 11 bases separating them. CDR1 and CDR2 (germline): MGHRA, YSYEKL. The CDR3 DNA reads TGCGCCAGCAGCCAATCGGGCGGGGCCCAAGAGACCCAGTACTTC. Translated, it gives CASSQSGGAQETQYF.

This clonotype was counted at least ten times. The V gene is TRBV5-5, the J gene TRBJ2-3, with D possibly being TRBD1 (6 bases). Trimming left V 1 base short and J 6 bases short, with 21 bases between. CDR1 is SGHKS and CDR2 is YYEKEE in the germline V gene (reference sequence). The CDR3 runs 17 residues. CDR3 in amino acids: CASSLRLQGRGSDTQYF. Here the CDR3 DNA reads TGTGCCAGCAGCTTGCGGTTACAGGGAAGAGGAAGTGATACGCAGTATTTT.

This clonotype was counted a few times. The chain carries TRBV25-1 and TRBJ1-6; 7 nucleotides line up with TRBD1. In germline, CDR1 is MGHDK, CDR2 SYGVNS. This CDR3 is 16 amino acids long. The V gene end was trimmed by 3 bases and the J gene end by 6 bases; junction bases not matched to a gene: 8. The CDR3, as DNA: TGTGCCAGCAGTGACCCTGACAGGGAGGCTAATTCACCCCTCCACTTT. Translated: CASSDPDREANSPLHF.

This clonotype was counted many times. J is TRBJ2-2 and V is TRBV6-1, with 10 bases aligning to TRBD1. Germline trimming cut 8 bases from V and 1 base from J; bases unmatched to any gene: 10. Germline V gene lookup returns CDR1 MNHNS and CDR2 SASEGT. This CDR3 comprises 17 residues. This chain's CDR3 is CASSPGQGEKNTGELFF. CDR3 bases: TGTGCCAGCTCGCCCGGACAGGGGGAAAAGAACACCGGGGAGCTGTTTTTT.

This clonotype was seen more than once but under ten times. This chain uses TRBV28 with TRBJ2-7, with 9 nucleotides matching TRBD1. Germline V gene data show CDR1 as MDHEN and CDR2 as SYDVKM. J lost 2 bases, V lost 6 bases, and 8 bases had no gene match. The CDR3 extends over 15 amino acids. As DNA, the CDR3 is TGTGCCAGCAGAGGGGGGGACAGGGCTGCCTACGAGCAGTACGTC. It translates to CASRGGDRAAYEQYV.

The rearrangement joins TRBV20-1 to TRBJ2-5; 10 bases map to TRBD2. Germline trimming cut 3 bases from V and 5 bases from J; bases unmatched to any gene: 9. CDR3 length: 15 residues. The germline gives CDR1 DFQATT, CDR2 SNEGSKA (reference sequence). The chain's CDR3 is CSASNRLAGRETQYF. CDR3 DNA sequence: TGCAGTGCTAGTAATCGACTAGCGGGTCGGGAGACCCAGTACTTC.

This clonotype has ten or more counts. CDR3 DNA: TGTGCCAGCAGCTTAGTTCCGACTGGTACAGAGGAGACCCAGTACTTC. The encoded protein is CASSLVPTGTEETQYF. The chain uses TRBV11-2 and TRBJ2-5; D remains unclear. The germline CDR1 and CDR2 sequences are SGHAT and FQNNGV. The CDR3 runs to 16 residues. V lost 1 base and J lost 5, with 17 bases in between.

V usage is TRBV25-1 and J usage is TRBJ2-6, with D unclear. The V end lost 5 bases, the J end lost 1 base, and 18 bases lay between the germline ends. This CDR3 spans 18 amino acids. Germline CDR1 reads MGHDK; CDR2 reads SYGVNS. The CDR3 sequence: CASSQKHPTDSGANVLTF. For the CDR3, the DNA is TGTGCCAGCAGTCAAAAACACCCGACTGATTCTGGGGCCAACGTCCTGACTTTC.

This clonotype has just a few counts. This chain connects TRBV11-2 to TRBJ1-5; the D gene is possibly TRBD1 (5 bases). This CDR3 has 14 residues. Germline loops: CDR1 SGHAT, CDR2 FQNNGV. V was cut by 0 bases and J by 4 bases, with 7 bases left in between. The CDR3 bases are TGTGCCAGCAGCTTAGATTGGGGGAATCAGCCCCAGCATTTT. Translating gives CASSLDWGNQPQHF.

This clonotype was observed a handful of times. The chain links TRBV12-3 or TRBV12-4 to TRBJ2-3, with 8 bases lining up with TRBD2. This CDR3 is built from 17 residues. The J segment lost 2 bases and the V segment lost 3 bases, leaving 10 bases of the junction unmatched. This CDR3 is CASSFWGLAGTTDTQYF. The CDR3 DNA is TGTGCCAGCAGTTTTTGGGGTCTAGCGGGTACCACAGATACGCAGTATTTT.